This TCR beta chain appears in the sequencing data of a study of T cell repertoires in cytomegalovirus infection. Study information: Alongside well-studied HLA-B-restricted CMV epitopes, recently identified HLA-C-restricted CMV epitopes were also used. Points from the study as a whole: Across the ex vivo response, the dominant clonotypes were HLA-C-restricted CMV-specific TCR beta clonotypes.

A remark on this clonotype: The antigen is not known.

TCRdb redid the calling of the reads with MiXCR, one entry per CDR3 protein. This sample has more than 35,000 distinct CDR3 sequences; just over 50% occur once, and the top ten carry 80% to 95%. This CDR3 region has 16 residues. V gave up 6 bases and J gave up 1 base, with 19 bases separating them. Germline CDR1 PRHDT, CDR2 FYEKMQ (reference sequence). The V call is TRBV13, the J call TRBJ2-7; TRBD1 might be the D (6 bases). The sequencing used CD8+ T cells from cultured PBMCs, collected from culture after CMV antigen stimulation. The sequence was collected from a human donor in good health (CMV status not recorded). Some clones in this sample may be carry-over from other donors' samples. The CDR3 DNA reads TGTGCCAGCAGTTTCGAGGGTGTAGGGACATCCTACGAGCAGTACTTC. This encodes CASSFEGVGTSYEQYF.